This T cell receptor beta chain was captured by sequencing in a study of blood T cell repertoires in COVID-19 (dated by TCRdb to 2018 to 2021). At the level of the whole study: Samples from collaborators originated in the United States, Italy and Spain and spanned both the acute and convalescent phases of COVID-19. The material from the prospective study consisted of cDNA or gDNA derived from T cells, B-cell-depleted T cells, or PBMCs. Where available, HLA class I and class II types were taken from metadata supplied by the sample provider and were not determined by assay-based typing. The repertoires were released in a freely available public database meant as a resource for research on the immune response to SARS-CoV-2. Subjects who had been exposed to COVID-19, were actively infected with it, or had recovered from it provided the deeply sampled blood TCRbeta repertoires that made up the dataset. Nearly every sample came with metadata listing a de-identified subject ID, COVID-19 status, age in years and sex. Samples were obtained from the ongoing ImmuneRACE study (first 160 participants) and from 1,000 to 1,500 subjects provided by 6 global collaborators. Study-level results and caveats: Clinical and demographic metadata were provided uncurated, with the amount varying by source and participant.

Whole blood was collected in K2EDTA tubes by collaborating institutions according to the institutions' own protocols. Collaborator samples were shipped for TCRbeta analysis as frozen whole blood, isolated PBMCs, or DNA extracted from either sample type. The immunoSEQ Assay, a bias-controlled multiplex PCR, was used to amplify TCRbeta CDR3 regions from genomic DNA. From the authors' description of their analysis: Within the assay, amplification of reference gene primers was used to estimate how many nucleated cells each sample contained. To quantify the absolute abundance of each unique TCRbeta CDR3 rearrangement, sequence reads were collapsed and filtered. For each sample, productive Simpson clonality was calculated as the square root of Simpson's diversity index across productive rearrangements. Held by TCRdb, this immuneACCESS table contains in-frame sequences only and omits some clones. Under half of the omission traces to an unresolved V gene where checked; the cause of the rest is unknown. V, J and clone size were drawn from that table, and D and trimming were deduced from the DNA. This sample gives some 68,000 clones in total; about 80% of them show up just once. Roughly 30% of the sample is taken by the ten largest.

Notes on this clone: Its recognized antigen is unknown. No base-level quality is on record; no much larger clone is a single base apart.

CDR1 and CDR2 were assigned from the germline V gene as SQVTM and ANQGSEA. Reading from cysteine to phenylalanine, the CDR3 counts 13 amino acids. Of all the DNA, just the CDR3 is kept, 39 bases in frame from base 1. Deletion took 6 bases off V and 3 bases off J, with a span of 14 bases between the germline ends. The source of this sequence is a man aged 65-85 years with acute or convalescent COVID-19. The sequence is built from TRBV29-1 and TRBJ1-1; the best D guess is TRBD1, with 6 bases matching. The sequenced sample was peripheral blood. CDR3 reads: CSVAAKGDTEAFF. The nucleotides read TGCAGCGTCGCCGCAAAGGGGGACACTGAAGCTTTCTTT.